This is a list of T cell receptor beta chains from one sample in a study of shared clonotypes between healthy human individuals. Sequencing was performed with immunoSEQ multiplex PCR; in TCRdb, only in-frame clones are kept and a portion is missing. The sample includes around 1.5 million clones, 98% of them seen just once. The sample was naive CD4+ T cells sorted from blood. The receptors were sampled from a man aged 25-45 years in good health. CDR3s include the opening cysteine and the closing phenylalanine or tryptophan.

j_call: TRBJ2-7; v_call: TRBV5-1; cdr3_aa: CASRLRGNEEQYF
j_call: TRBJ2-7; v_call: TRBV18; cdr3_aa: CASSQLQGYEQYF
j_call: TRBJ2-3; v_call: TRBV27; cdr3_aa: CASSFRGRGSTDTQYF
j_call: TRBJ1-3; v_call: TRBV18; cdr3_aa: CASSPYPQGAGNTIYF
j_call: TRBJ2-5; v_call: TRBV2; cdr3_aa: CASGRRETQYF
j_call: TRBJ2-7; v_call: TRBV7-9; cdr3_aa: CASSDETTDSYEQYF
j_call: TRBJ1-2; v_call: TRBV6-5; cdr3_aa: CASSLREDYGYTF
j_call: TRBJ2-5; v_call: TRBV5-4; cdr3_aa: CASTQGAGETQYF
j_call: TRBJ2-7; v_call: TRBV5-1; cdr3_aa: CASSLERDVDEQYF
j_call: TRBJ2-4; v_call: TRBV6-1; cdr3_aa: CASGWTSGKNIQYF
j_call: TRBJ2-3; v_call: TRBV29-1; cdr3_aa: CSVEVGADTQYF
j_call: TRBJ2-7; v_call: TRBV10-3; cdr3_aa: CAISEAGRHNEQYF
j_call: TRBJ2-4; v_call: TRBV18; cdr3_aa: CASSPVGAGGRGRAKNIQYF
j_call: TRBJ1-2; v_call: TRBV14; cdr3_aa: CASSQDRRGSYTF
j_call: TRBJ1-1; v_call: TRBV7-2; cdr3_aa: CASSIRVGFNTEAFF
j_call: TRBJ2-3; v_call: TRBV10-3; cdr3_aa: CAISEGRGPDTQYF
j_call: TRBJ1-2; v_call: TRBV5-1; cdr3_aa: CASSLDISFGYTF
j_call: TRBJ1-2; v_call: TRBV29-1; cdr3_aa: CSVEGPGHGYTF
j_call: TRBJ2-7; v_call: TRBV28; cdr3_aa: CASSLRGLEQYF
j_call: TRBJ1-3; v_call: TRBV19; cdr3_aa: CASRSHVSGNTIYF
j_call: TRBJ2-3; v_call: TRBV28; cdr3_aa: CASSLVGTDTQYF
j_call: TRBJ2-1; v_call: TRBV2; cdr3_aa: CASREHRGRDEQFF
j_call: TRBJ2-7; v_call: TRBV27; cdr3_aa: CASFAGAGAYEQYF
j_call: TRBJ1-1; v_call: TRBV12-5; cdr3_aa: CASGEQGNTEAFF
j_call: TRBJ1-1; v_call: TRBV10-2; cdr3_aa: CASSGGTTNTEAFF
j_call: TRBJ2-3; v_call: TRBV5-4; cdr3_aa: CASRTLKTDTQYF
j_call: TRBJ2-3; v_call: TRBV7-9; cdr3_aa: CASDQEASTDTQYF
j_call: TRBJ2-5; v_call: TRBV5-6; cdr3_aa: CASSLRTSGSLETQYF
j_call: TRBJ2-3; v_call: TRBV5-4; cdr3_aa: CASSLIRNTDTQYF
j_call: TRBJ2-7; v_call: TRBV9; cdr3_aa: CASSAGTSGLYEQYF
j_call: TRBJ1-5; v_call: TRBV18; cdr3_aa: CASSRDTGNQPQHF
j_call: TRBJ2-3; v_call: TRBV4-3; cdr3_aa: CASSQGGGTTVYF
j_call: TRBJ1-2; v_call: TRBV5-4; cdr3_aa: CASSGRQDYHGYTF
j_call: TRBJ2-7; v_call: TRBV11-3; cdr3_aa: CASSQRPYEQYF
j_call: TRBJ2-1; v_call: TRBV7-8; cdr3_aa: CASSRQILSSYNEQFF
j_call: TRBJ2-2; v_call: TRBV9; cdr3_aa: CASSVTGSDTGELFF
j_call: TRBJ2-7; v_call: TRBV5-1; cdr3_aa: CASSNTGTGGSRQYF
j_call: TRBJ2-3; v_call: TRBV5-4; cdr3_aa: CASSPGGANSDTQYF
j_call: TRBJ2-7; v_call: TRBV11-3; cdr3_aa: CASSRGSVNEQYF
j_call: TRBJ2-7; v_call: TRBV10-3; cdr3_aa: CAISPDRASYEQYF
j_call: TRBJ2-7; v_call: TRBV7-2; cdr3_aa: CASSLHPNSYEQYF
j_call: TRBJ2-2; v_call: TRBV6-5; cdr3_aa: CASTIPGQSGELFF
j_call: TRBJ1-5; v_call: TRBV9; cdr3_aa: CASSVSGDRDQPQHF
j_call: TRBJ2-3; v_call: TRBV23-1; cdr3_aa: CASSPGNTCPADTQYF
j_call: TRBJ2-7; v_call: TRBV19; cdr3_aa: CASHQSYEQYF
j_call: TRBJ2-7; v_call: TRBV9; cdr3_aa: CASSVSGTASYEQYF
j_call: TRBJ1-1; v_call: TRBV7-9; cdr3_aa: CASSPNENTEAFF